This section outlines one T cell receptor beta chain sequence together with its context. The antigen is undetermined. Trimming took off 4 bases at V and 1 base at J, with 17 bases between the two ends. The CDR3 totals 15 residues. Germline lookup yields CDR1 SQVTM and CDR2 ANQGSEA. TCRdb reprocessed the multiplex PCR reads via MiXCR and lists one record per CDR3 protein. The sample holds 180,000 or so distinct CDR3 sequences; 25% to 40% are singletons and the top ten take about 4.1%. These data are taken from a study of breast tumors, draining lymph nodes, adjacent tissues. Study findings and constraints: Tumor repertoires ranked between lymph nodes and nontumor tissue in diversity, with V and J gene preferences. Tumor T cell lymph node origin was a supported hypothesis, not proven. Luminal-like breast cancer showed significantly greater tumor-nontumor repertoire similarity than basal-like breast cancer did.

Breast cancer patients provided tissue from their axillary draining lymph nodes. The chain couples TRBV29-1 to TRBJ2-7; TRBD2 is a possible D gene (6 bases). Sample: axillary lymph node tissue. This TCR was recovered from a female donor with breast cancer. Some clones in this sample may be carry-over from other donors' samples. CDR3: CSVAVGTGGSYEQYF. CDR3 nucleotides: TGCAGCGTTGCAGTTGGGACTGGCGGGTCCTACGAGCAGTACTTC.